A single sample gave rise to the 32 T cell receptor beta chains below, sequenced in a study of T cell changes during pregnancy in multiple sclerosis. Sequencing used immunoSEQ multiplex PCR; TCRdb keeps in-frame clones, though not all of them. The sample holds 70,000 to 80,000 clones, 90% to 95% seen once. The sequences come from CD4+ T cells from peripheral blood mononuclear cells, collected before pregnancy. Every receptor here comes from a female donor with multiple sclerosis, enrolled in a pregnancy study.

The V and J genes are TRBV5-1 and TRBJ2-3; possible D gene TRBD2, 5 bases. Germline loops: CDR1 SGHRS, CDR2 YFSETQ. V gave up 7 bases and J gave up 0 bases, with 12 bases separating them. There are 14 residues in the CDR3. The CDR3 coding sequence is TGCGCCAGCGGCAAAGCGGCTAGCACAGATACGCAGTATTTT. Protein product: CASGKAASTDTQYF.

The chain joins TRBV6-6 to TRBJ1-5, with 7 bases lining up with TRBD1. CDR3 length: 15 amino acids. The germline V gene encodes CDR1 MNHNY and CDR2 SVGAGI (reference sequence). V lost 4 bases and J lost 2; bases outside the gene matches: 5. This chain's CDR3 is CASSSQGFGNQPQHF. CDR3 DNA: TGTGCCAGCAGTTCACAGGGGTTTGGCAATCAGCCCCAGCATTTT.

The genes are TRBV7-9 and TRBJ2-3; possibly TRBD2 for D (6 bases). The germline V gene has CDR1 SEHNR and CDR2 FQNEAQ (reference sequence). Trimming removed 5 bases at V and 0 bases at J, with 9 bases between. The CDR3 extends over 14 amino acids. The CDR3 region has the DNA TGTGCCAGCAGCGCGGGGCACAGCACAGATACGCAGTATTTT. Encoded protein: CASSAGHSTDTQYF. The whole variable domain, filled in from reference TRBV7-9 and TRBJ2-3, reads DTGVSQNPRHKITKRGQNVTFRCDPISEHNRLYWYRQTLGQGPEFLTYFQNEAQLEKSRLLSDRFSAERPKGSFSTLEIQRTEQGDSAMYLCASSAGHSTDTQYFGPGTRLTVL.

The rearrangement uses TRBV7-2 and TRBJ2-1; 7 bases align to TRBD1. Germline CDR1 is SGHTA and CDR2 is FQGNSA. The J segment lost 0 bases and the V segment lost 3 bases, leaving 2 bases of the junction unmatched. The CDR3 runs 15 residues. The CDR3 sequence is CASSLGDSSYNEQFF. CDR3 nucleotide sequence: TGTGCCAGCAGCTTGGGGGACAGCTCCTACAATGAGCAGTTCTTC.

The V gene is TRBV7-2, the J gene TRBJ1-2, with D uncertain. Trimming left V 1 base short and J 3 bases short, with 15 bases between. The germline CDR1 and CDR2 sequences are SGHTA and FQGNSA. CDR3 length: 16 residues. The DNA of the CDR3 is TGTGCCAGCAGCTTAGGGGCCCGGGGAGTTGACTATGGCTACACCTTC. It specifies CASSLGARGVDYGYTF.

The chain couples TRBV7-2 to TRBJ2-3, with 9 positions matching TRBD2. Germline V gene sequence: CDR1 SGHTA, CDR2 FQGNSA. There are 16 residues in the CDR3. V was pared by 1 base and J by 4 bases, with 6 bases of the junction left unmatched. CDR3 amino acids: CASSLEGGGGADTQYF. For the CDR3, the DNA is TGTGCCAGCAGCTTAGAGGGAGGCGGGGGGGCAGATACGCAGTATTTT.

The chain combines TRBV6-1 with TRBJ1-3; D gene unclear. V lost 8 bases, J lost 0 bases, and 11 bases lay in between. The CDR3 covers 14 residues. The germline V gene encodes CDR1 MNHNS and CDR2 SASEGT. In DNA form, the CDR3 reads TGTGCCAGCGACAAGAAGAGCTCTGGAAACACCATATATTTT. Amino acid sequence: CASDKKSSGNTIYF.

The chain carries TRBV6-4 and TRBJ1-2; 7 nucleotides match TRBD1. The CDR3 spans 14 residues. The germline gives CDR1 MRHNA, CDR2 SNTAGT. With 2 bases clipped from V and 7 bases from J, the junction kept 7 bases outside the gene matches. CDR3 bases: TGTGCCAGCAGTGACAGACAGGGATGGGGTGGCTACACCTTC. Translating it yields CASSDRQGWGGYTF.

The count of this clone is one. The V call is TRBV27, the J call TRBJ2-1, with D unresolved. Germline CDR1 is MNHEY and CDR2 is SMNVEV (reference sequence). CDR3 length: 12 amino acids. Trimming pared 2 bases from V and 10 bases from J, leaving 9 bases between. In DNA form, the CDR3 reads TGTGCCAGCAGTTTAACCGGGTGGGAGCAGTTCTTC. Translating gives CASSLTGWEQFF.

This clone appeared a single time. J is TRBJ2-2 and V is TRBV23-1; tentative D call: TRBD1 (6 bases). TRBV23-1 is flagged as an ORF with uncertain function. Trimming cost V 11 bases and J 1 base, with 11 bases left between them. The length of the CDR3 is 13 residues. The CDR3: CARRDKNTGELFF. In nucleotides, the CDR3 is TGCGCCCGCCGGGACAAGAACACCGGGGAGCTGTTTTTT.

The CDR3 reads CASSLAGVYEQYF. The CDR3 region has the DNA TGTGCCAGCAGTTTAGCAGGGGTGTACGAGCAGTACTTC. This rearrangement joins TRBV27 to TRBJ2-7; TRBD1 is a possible D gene (6 bases). Per germline, CDR1 MNHEY and CDR2 SMNVEV (reference sequence). V was clipped by 2 bases and J by 4 bases, with 9 bases between them. The CDR3 runs 13 residues.

This clone was observed once. V usage is TRBV7-2 and J usage is TRBJ2-3, with TRBD2 matching 9 bases. CDR3 length equals 17 residues. Germline values: CDR1 SGHTA, CDR2 FQGNSA. V lost 1 base to trimming and J lost 3 bases; unmatched junction nucleotides: 8. The CDR3 loop is CASSLGGREGRTDTQYF. CDR3 sequence (DNA): TGTGCCAGCAGCTTAGGGGGGCGGGAGGGACGAACAGATACGCAGTATTTT.

This CDR3 reads CASSYSKTSGLDRFF. In DNA form, the CDR3 reads TGTGCCAGCAGTTACTCGAAGACTAGCGGGCTTGATCGGTTTTTT. The chain combines TRBV6-5 with TRBJ2-2; the match to TRBD2 covers 10 bases. This CDR3 contains 15 residues. CDR1 and CDR2 from the germline V gene are MNHEY and SVGAGI. After removal of 0 bases from V and 16 bases from J, the junction contained 11 bases not matched to a gene.

The V call is TRBV25-1, the J call TRBJ1-2, with D possibly matching TRBD1 (5 bases). CDR1 MGHDK and CDR2 SYGVNS come from the germline V gene. The ends were cut back, 6 bases at V and 6 bases at J, with 8 bases in the middle. The CDR3 is made up of 11 amino acids. The chain's CDR3 is CASSQTDGYTF. CDR3 in DNA: TGTGCCAGCAGCCAGACAGATGGCTACACCTTC.

The sample holds a few counts of this clone. The chain couples TRBV30 to TRBJ1-2, with TRBD1 as a possible D gene (6 bases). The germline V and J ends were trimmed by 4 bases and 6 bases, with 21 bases remaining between them. Germline V gene lookup returns CDR1 GTSNPN and CDR2 SVGIG (reference sequence). The CDR3 sequence is 15 residues long. The CDR3 loop reads CAWTWGQGSLDGYTF. The CDR3 coding sequence is TGTGCCTGGACGTGGGGGCAGGGAAGTTTGGATGGCTACACCTTC.

This chain joins TRBV9 and TRBJ1-3, with 10 positions matching TRBD1. Trimming removed 3 bases from V and 4 bases from J; junction bases left unmatched: 7. CDR3 size: 16 residues. Germline loops: CDR1 SGDLS, CDR2 YYNGEE. The DNA of the CDR3 is TGTGCCAGCAGCGCGCGACAGGGGGCAGGAGGAAACACCATATATTTT. Protein: CASSARQGAGGNTIYF.

The chain couples TRBV15 to TRBJ1-4; D is ambiguous. The germline gives CDR1 LNHNV, CDR2 YYDKDF (reference sequence). This CDR3 comprises 17 residues. Trimming pared 1 base from V and 4 bases from J, leaving 16 bases between. The CDR3, as DNA: TGTGCCACCAGCAGAGCCTACGGACTCACAAGTAATGAAAAACTGTTTTTT. Protein: CATSRAYGLTSNEKLFF. Full variable domain (missing parts from reference TRBV15 and TRBJ1-4): DAMVIQNPRYQVTQFGKPVTLSCSQTLNHNVMYWYQQKSSQAPKLLFHYYDKDFNNEADTPDNFQSRRPNTSFCFLDIRSPGLGDTAMYLCATSRAYGLTSNEKLFFGSGTQLSVL.

The gene calls are TRBV7-8 and TRBJ2-7; 9 nucleotides align to TRBD2. This CDR3 comprises 15 residues. Germline-derived CDR1 and CDR2 are SGHVS and FQNEAQ. Trimming removed 1 base from V and 6 bases from J; junction bases left unmatched: 7. The CDR3 here is CASSLDKREVAEQYF. CDR3 nucleotide sequence: TGTGCCAGCAGCTTAGATAAGCGGGAGGTTGCCGAGCAGTACTTC.

The chain links TRBV30 to TRBJ1-2; 7 nucleotides match TRBD1. CDR3 length: 14 amino acids. From germline, CDR1 is GTSNPN and CDR2 SVGIG (reference sequence). The J segment lost 3 bases and the V segment lost 6 bases, leaving 10 bases of the junction unmatched. The CDR3 DNA sequence: TGTGCCTGCCAAATGGGACAGAGCCACTATGGCTACACCTTC. This sequence encodes CACQMGQSHYGYTF. The full variable domain, with the rest looked up from reference TRBV30 and TRBJ1-2, is SQTIHQWPATLVQPVGSPLSLECTVEGTSNPNLYWYRQAAGRGLQLLFYSVGIGQISSEVPQNLSASRPQDRQFILSSKKLLLSDSGFYLCACQMGQSHYGYTFGSGTRLTVV.

The gene calls are TRBV6-4 and TRBJ1-1, with D perhaps TRBD1 (5 bases). The CDR3 has 13 amino acids. Trimming took 4 bases from V and 6 from J, leaving 12 bases between them. The V gene's germline CDR1 is MRHNA and CDR2 SNTAGT. The CDR3 here is CASSVTGRSEAFF. In nucleotides, the CDR3 is TGTGCCAGCAGTGTCACAGGCCGGTCTGAAGCTTTCTTT.

This rearrangement joins TRBV30 to TRBJ1-5, with D unclear. This CDR3 comprises 15 residues. CDR1 and CDR2 (germline): GTSNPN, SVGIG (reference sequence). With 0 bases removed from V and 2 bases from J, the gap between germline ends came to 11 bases. The CDR3 protein is CAWSVLGLGNQPQHF. In nucleotides, the CDR3 is TGTGCCTGGAGTGTACTTGGTCTTGGCAATCAGCCCCAGCATTTT.

V and J are TRBV11-2 and TRBJ1-2; 7 bases agree with TRBD1. Germline loops: CDR1 SGHAT, CDR2 FQNNGV. CDR3 length equals 13 residues. V trimming: 6 bases; J trimming: 7 bases; junction bases outside the gene matches: 8. The CDR3 DNA sequence: TGTGCCAGCAGACGGGCAGGGGGTCTTGGCTACACCTTC. This codes for CASRRAGGLGYTF.

V is TRBV7-2 and J is TRBJ2-3, with 11 bases lining up with TRBD2. Germline lookup yields CDR1 SGHTA and CDR2 FQGNSA. V trimming: 5 bases; J trimming: 2 bases; junction bases outside the gene matches: 6. The CDR3 is 16 amino acids. The CDR3 bases are TGTGCCAGCAGCCCAAGACTAGCGGGAACCACAGATACGCAGTATTTT. Encoded protein: CASSPRLAGTTDTQYF.

This clone was seen a handful of times. The chain couples TRBV7-9 to TRBJ1-1; the match to TRBD1 covers 7 bases. The CDR3 is 13 residues long. Germline trimming cut 5 bases from V and 1 base from J; bases unmatched to any gene: 1. Germline CDR1 reads SEHNR; CDR2 reads FQNEAQ (reference sequence). This CDR3 reads CASSRTGNTEAFF. CDR3 sequence (DNA): TGTGCCAGCAGCCGGACAGGGAACACTGAAGCTTTCTTT.

The genes are TRBV5-6 and TRBJ2-3; 11 bases line up with TRBD2. V dropped 0 bases and J dropped 6; count of bases not matched to a gene: 6. This CDR3 comprises 16 residues. Germline values: CDR1 SGHDT, CDR2 YYEEEE. CDR3 in amino acids: CASSLVAGGPTDTQYF. The CDR3 DNA is TGTGCCAGCAGCTTGGTAGCGGGAGGGCCGACGGATACGCAGTATTTT.

V gene TRBV5-1 combines with J gene TRBJ2-2; 10 bases agree with TRBD2. The CDR3 runs 16 residues. Looked up from germline, CDR1 is SGHRS and CDR2 is YFSETQ. With 0 bases clipped from V and 2 bases from J, the junction kept 1 base outside the gene matches. CDR3 residues: CASSLALAGNTGELFF. The CDR3 DNA follows: TGCGCCAGCAGCTTGGCACTAGCGGGAAACACCGGGGAGCTGTTTTTT.

The CDR3 DNA follows: TGCGCCAGCAGCCAAGAGGGGCCGGGACAGGGCTATCAGCCCCAGCATTTT. This sequence encodes CASSQEGPGQGYQPQHF. V and J are TRBV4-1 and TRBJ1-5, with 9 bases matching TRBD1. The V gene end was trimmed by 0 bases and the J gene end by 5 bases; junction bases not matched to a gene: 8. The CDR3 totals 17 residues. Germline V lookup: CDR1 MGHRA, CDR2 YSYEKL.

The chain recombines TRBV7-9 with TRBJ2-1; D possibly corresponds to TRBD2 (5 bases). This CDR3 region has 17 residues. CDR1 is SEHNR and CDR2 is FQNEAQ in the germline V gene (reference sequence). V shed 5 bases and J shed 4 bases, with 21 bases lying between them. The CDR3 here is CASSATVQDWGYNEQFF. CDR3 coding DNA: TGTGCCAGCAGCGCGACGGTCCAGGACTGGGGTTACAATGAGCAGTTCTTC.

The chain has TRBV29-1 and TRBJ2-5; 11 positions match TRBD2. The CDR3 consists of 13 residues. The V segment lost 8 bases and the J segment 4 bases; nucleotides outside the gene matches: 6. CDR1 and CDR2 from the germline V gene are SQVTM and ANQGSEA. The CDR3 region has the DNA TGCAGCTTCCTAGCGGGAGGAGGAGAGACCCAGTACTTC. Its translation is CSFLAGGGETQYF.

V usage is TRBV7-3 and J usage is TRBJ2-3; D might be TRBD2 (5 bases). The CDR3 consists of 15 residues. The V end was cut by 2 bases, the J end by 7 bases, with 16 bases between. Germline CDR1 SGHTA, CDR2 FQGTGA. CDR3 DNA: TGTGCCAGCAGCTTAGTACCAGGAGGTTCGAATACGCAGTATTTT. Translating it yields CASSLVPGGSNTQYF.

V usage is TRBV11-2 and J usage is TRBJ2-7; TRBD2 is a possible D gene (6 bases). V was trimmed by 5 bases and J by 2 bases, leaving 16 bases between them. This CDR3 has 15 residues. Germline CDR1 reads SGHAT; CDR2 reads FQNNGV. For the CDR3, the DNA is TGTGCCAGCAGCCCGGGGGAGATAGGCCCCTACGAGCAGTACTTC. It specifies CASSPGEIGPYEQYF.

This sequence joins TRBV11-3 and TRBJ1-3; 9 bases line up with TRBD1. Germline V gene lookup returns CDR1 SGHNT and CDR2 YENEEA. This CDR3 region has 16 residues. V dropped 4 bases and J dropped 2; count of bases not matched to a gene: 6. The CDR3 loop is CASSSQGATAGNTIYF. The CDR3 bases are TGTGCCAGCAGCTCACAGGGGGCAACCGCTGGAAACACCATATATTTT.